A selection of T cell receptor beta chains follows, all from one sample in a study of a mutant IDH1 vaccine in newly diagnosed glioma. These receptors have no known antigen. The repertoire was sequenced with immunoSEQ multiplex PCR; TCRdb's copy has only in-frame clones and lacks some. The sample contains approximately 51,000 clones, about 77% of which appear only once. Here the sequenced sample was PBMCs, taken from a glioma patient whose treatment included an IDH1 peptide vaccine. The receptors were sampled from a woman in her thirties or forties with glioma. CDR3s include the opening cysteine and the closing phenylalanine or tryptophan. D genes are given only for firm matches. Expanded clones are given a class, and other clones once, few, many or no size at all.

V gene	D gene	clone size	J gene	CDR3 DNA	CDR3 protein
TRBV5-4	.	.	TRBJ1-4	TGTGCCAGCAGCTCCCAGAGGCTGGGTCGGGAAAAACTGTTTTTT	CASSSQRLGREKLFF
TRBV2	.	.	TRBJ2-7	TGTGCCAGCATCACACAGGGCTACGAGCAGTACTTC	CASITQGYEQYF
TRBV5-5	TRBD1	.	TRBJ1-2	TGTGCCAGCAGCTTGGAACCGGGACAGGGCCATGGCTACACCTTC	CASSLEPGQGHGYTF
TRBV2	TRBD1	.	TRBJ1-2	TGTGCCAGCATCCACCCGACAGGGGTCTCTTCCGGCTACACCTTC	CASIHPTGVSSGYTF
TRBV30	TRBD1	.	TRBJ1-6	TGTGCCTGGAGTAGGGACAGGGGAAATTCACCCCTCCACTTT	CAWSRDRGNSPLHF
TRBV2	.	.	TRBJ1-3	TGTGCCAGCAGAGGGGTGAACTCTGGAAACACCATATATTTT	CASRGVNSGNTIYF
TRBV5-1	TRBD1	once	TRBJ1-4	TGCGCCAGCAGCGCCCGGGACAGGGGAAGCACTAATGAAAAACTGTTTTTT	CASSARDRGSTNEKLFF
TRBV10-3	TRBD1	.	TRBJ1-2	TGTGCCATCAGTGGCCCAGGCAGGGGGAACGACTATGGCTACACCTTC	CAISGPGRGNDYGYTF
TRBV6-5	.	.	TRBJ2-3	TGTGCCAGCAGTTACGCTGGGACAGATACGCAGTATTTT	CASSYAGTDTQYF
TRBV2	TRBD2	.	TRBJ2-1	TGTGCCAGCAAAGAGTCTAGCGGAAATGAGCAGTTCTTC	CASKESSGNEQFF
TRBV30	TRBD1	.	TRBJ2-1	TGTGCCTGGGCGCCGGGACAGAATAATGAGCAGTTCTTC	CAWAPGQNNEQFF
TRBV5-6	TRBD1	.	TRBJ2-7	TGTGCCAGCAGCTTTGGGACAGGAAATATTTACGAGCAGTACTTC	CASSFGTGNIYEQYF
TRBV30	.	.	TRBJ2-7	TGTGCCTGGAGTGTGACGGGATACGAGCAGTACTTC	CAWSVTGYEQYF
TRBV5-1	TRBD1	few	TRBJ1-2	TGCGCCAGCAGTACAACAGGGGAGGGGTATGGCTACACCTTC	CASSTTGEGYGYTF
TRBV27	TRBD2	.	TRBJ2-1	TGTGCCAGCAGTCTTCTAGCGGGGGCTCCTAATGAGCAGTTCTTC	CASSLLAGAPNEQFF
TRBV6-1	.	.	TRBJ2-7	TGTGCCAGCAGTTTGGAGAGCGGACCTTACGAGCAGTACTTC	CASSLESGPYEQYF
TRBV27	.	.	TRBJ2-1	TGTGCCAGCTCACGCCCGGGGGCCTTTAATGAGCAGTTCTTC	CASSRPGAFNEQFF
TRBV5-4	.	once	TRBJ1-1	TGTGCCAGCAGCTTCGGAACAAGGGCGGCTGAAGCTTTCTTT	CASSFGTRAAEAFF
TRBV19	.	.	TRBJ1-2	TGTGCCAGTAGTATGACCGCAGGGGAGGGCTACACCTTC	CASSMTAGEGYTF
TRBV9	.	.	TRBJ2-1	TGTGCCAGCACCCCGATGAGGGGGGGAGATAATGAGCAGTTCTTC	CASTPMRGGDNEQFF
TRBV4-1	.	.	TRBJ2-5	TGCGCCAGCAGCCAAGATGGGACGGGGCAAGAGACCCAGTACTTC	CASSQDGTGQETQYF
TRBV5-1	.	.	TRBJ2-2	TGCGCCAGCAGCTTGGCTGGGGACACCGGGGAGCTGTTTTTT	CASSLAGDTGELFF
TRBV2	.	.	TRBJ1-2	TGTGCCAGCACTTATACAACGACGGATGGCTACACCTTC	CASTYTTTDGYTF
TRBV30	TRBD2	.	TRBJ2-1	TGTGCCTGGAGTGCCTTCGAGCAGCGGGGGACGAATGAGCAGTTCTTC	CAWSAFEQRGTNEQFF
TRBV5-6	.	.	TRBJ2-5	TGTGCCAGCAGCTTTCGCGTGGTCAAGAAGAGAGAGACCCAGTACTTC	CASSFRVVKKRETQYF
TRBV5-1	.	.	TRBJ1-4	TGCGCCAGCAGCCTCGTAACAACTAATGAAAAACTGTTTTTT	CASSLVTTNEKLFF
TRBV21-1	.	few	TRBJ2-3	TGTGCCAGCAGCGTCCGGGATCCGAGCACAGATACGCAGTATTTT	CASSVRDPSTDTQYF
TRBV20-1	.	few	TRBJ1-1	TGCAGTGCTAGGCGGGAAGCTTTCTTT	CSARREAFF